The TCR beta chain described here comes from a study of shared clonotypes between healthy human individuals. The method was immunoSEQ multiplex PCR; TCRdb's version includes in-frame clones alone and lacks a portion of them. The table has about 1 million clones, roughly 70% seen once; the top ten hold roughly 1.5%. CDR1 MNHNY and CDR2 SVGAGI come from the germline V gene (reference sequence). The CDR3 is 14 amino acids. Trimming removed 7 bases from V and 1 base from J, with 13 bases in between. Everyone who donated was a Caucasian adult who lived in Nashville, Tennessee. The clonotype comes from a man aged 18 to 29 in good health. Sequencing was carried out using memory CD4+ T cells sorted from blood. Subset specified: CD45RA-negative fraction. The V gene is TRBV6-6, the J gene TRBJ2-5; D may be TRBD1 or TRBD2 (5 bases each). CDR3 loop: CASKLPGAQETQYF. The CDR3 DNA follows: TGTGCCAGCAAGCTTCCCGGGGCCCAAGAGACCCAGTACTTC.